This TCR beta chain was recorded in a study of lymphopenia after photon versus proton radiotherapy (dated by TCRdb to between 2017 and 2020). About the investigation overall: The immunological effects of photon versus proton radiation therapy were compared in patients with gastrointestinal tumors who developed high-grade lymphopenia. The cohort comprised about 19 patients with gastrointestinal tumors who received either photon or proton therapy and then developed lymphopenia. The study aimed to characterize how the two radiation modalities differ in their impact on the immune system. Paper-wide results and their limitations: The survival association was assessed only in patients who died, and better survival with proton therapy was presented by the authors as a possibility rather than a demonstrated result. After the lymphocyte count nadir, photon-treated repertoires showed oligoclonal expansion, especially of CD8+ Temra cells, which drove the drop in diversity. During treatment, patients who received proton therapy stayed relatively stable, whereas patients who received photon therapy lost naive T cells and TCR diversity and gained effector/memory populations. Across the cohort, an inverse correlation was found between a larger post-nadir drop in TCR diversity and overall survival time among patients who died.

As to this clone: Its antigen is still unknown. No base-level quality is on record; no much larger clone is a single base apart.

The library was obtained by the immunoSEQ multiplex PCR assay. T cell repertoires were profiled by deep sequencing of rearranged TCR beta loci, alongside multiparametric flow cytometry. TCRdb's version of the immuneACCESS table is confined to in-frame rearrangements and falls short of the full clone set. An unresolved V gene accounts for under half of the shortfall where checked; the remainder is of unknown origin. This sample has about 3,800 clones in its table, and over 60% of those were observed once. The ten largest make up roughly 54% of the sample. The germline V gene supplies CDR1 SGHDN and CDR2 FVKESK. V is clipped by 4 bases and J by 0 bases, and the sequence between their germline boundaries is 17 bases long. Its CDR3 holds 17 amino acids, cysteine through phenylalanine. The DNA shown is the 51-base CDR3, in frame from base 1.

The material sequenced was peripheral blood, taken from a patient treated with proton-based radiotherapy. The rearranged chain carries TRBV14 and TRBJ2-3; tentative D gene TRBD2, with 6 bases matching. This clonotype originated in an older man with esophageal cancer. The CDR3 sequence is CASSLQSAGTSTDTQYF. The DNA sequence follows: TGTGCCAGCAGCCTACAATCCGCCGGGACTAGCACAGATACGCAGTATTTT.